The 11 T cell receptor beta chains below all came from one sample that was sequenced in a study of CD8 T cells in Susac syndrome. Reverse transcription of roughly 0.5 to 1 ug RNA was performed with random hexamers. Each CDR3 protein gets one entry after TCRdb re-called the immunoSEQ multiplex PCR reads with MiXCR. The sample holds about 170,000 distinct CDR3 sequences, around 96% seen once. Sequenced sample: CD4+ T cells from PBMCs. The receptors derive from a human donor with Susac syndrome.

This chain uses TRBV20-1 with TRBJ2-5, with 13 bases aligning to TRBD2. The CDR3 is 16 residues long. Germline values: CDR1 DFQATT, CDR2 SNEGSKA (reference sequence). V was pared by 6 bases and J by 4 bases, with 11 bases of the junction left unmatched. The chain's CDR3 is CSAPGLAGFWGETQYF. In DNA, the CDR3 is TGCAGTGCCCCGGGACTAGCGGGATTCTGGGGAGAGACCCAGTACTTC.

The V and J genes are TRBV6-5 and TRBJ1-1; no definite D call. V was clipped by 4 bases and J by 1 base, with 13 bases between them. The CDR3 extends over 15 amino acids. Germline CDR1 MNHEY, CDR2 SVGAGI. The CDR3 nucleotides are TGTGCCAGCAGTTTGAGGCGAGGGAAGAACACTGAAGCTTTCTTT. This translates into CASSLRRGKNTEAFF.

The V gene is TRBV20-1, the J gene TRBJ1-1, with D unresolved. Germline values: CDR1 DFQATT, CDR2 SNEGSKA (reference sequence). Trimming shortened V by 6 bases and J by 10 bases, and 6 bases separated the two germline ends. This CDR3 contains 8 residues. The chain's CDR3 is CSARRAFF. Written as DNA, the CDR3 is TGCAGTGCCCGGCGAGCTTTCTTT.

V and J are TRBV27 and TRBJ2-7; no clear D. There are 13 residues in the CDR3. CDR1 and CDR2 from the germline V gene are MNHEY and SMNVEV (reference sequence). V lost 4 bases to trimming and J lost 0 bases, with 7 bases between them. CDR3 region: CASSSDLSYEQYF. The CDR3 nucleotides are TGTGCCAGCAGTTCTGACCTCTCCTACGAGCAGTACTTC.

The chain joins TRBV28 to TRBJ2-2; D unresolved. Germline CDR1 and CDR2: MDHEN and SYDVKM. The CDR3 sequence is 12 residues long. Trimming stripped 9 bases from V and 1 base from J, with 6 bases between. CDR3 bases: TGTGCCAGTAAAAGGAACACCGGGGAGCTGTTTTTT. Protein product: CASKRNTGELFF.

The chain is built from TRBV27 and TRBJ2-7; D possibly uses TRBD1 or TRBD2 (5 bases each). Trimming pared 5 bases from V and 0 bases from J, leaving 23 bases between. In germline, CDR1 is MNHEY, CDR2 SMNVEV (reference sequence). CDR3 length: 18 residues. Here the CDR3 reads CASSPYQGGGRVSYEQYF. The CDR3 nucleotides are TGTGCCAGCAGTCCATACCAGGGCGGAGGCCGCGTCTCCTACGAGCAGTACTTC.

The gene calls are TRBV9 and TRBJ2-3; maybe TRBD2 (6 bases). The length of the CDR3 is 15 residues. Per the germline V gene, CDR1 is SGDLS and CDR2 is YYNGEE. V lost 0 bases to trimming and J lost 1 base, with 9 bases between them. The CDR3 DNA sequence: TGTGCCAGCAGCGTAGGCGGGGCCCGCACAGATACGCAGTATTTT. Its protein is CASSVGGARTDTQYF.

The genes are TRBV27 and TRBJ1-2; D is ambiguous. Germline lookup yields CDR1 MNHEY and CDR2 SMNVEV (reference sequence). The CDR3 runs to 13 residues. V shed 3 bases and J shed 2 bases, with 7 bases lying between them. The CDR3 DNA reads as TGTGCCAGCAGTTTGGGCAGGAACTATGGCTACACCTTC. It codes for CASSLGRNYGYTF.

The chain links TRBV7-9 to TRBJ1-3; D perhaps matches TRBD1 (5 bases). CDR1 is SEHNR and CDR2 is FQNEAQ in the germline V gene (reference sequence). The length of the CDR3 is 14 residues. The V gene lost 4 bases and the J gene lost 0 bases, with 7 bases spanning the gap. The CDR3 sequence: CASSYTGSGNTIYF. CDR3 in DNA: TGTGCCAGCAGCTATACAGGCTCTGGAAACACCATATATTTT.

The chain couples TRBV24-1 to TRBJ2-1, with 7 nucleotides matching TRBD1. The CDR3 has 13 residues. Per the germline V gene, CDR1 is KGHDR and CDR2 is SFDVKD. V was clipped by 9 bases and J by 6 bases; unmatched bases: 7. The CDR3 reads CATRRQGLNEQFF. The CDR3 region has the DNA TGTGCCACCCGAAGACAGGGTCTCAATGAGCAGTTCTTC.

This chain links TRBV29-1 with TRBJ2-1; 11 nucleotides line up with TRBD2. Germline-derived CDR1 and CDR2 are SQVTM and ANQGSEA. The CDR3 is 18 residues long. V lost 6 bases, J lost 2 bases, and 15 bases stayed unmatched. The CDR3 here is CSVGRLAGGLPTYNEQFF. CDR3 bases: TGCAGCGTCGGGAGGCTAGCGGGAGGCCTACCCACCTACAATGAGCAGTTCTTC.